These T cell receptor beta chains were read from a single sample in a study of identical twins. TCRdb ran MiXCR on the 5' RACE reads and lists one entry per CDR3 protein. The table includes under 900,000 distinct CDR3 sequences, around a sixth detected once. A further study also used this sample, focusing on T cells expressing NK-cell markers.

The source material was PBMCs. Receptors were obtained from a woman younger than 35 in good health. Each CDR3 is given with its conserved first and last residue. A D gene is named only where the DNA matches it firmly. Expanded clones are given a class, and other clones once, few, many or no size at all.

CDR3 protein: CASSSIRAGLSYEQYF
CDR3 DNA: TGTGCCAGCAGTTCCATCCGGGCAGGTCTCTCCTACGAGCAGTACTTC
D gene: .
clone size: .
V gene: TRBV27
J gene: TRBJ2-7

CDR3 protein: CASSLVGTNSPLHF
CDR3 DNA: TGCGCCAGCAGCTTGGTCGGCACAAATTCACCCCTCCACTTT
D gene: .
clone size: few
V gene: TRBV5-1
J gene: TRBJ1-6

CDR3 protein: CASSQVGTGRARNEQFF
CDR3 DNA: TGCGCCAGCAGCCAAGTGGGGACCGGGAGAGCGCGAAATGAGCAGTTCTTC
D gene: .
clone size: .
V gene: TRBV4-1
J gene: TRBJ2-1

CDR3 protein: CASRRAGNEQFF
CDR3 DNA: TGTGCCAGCAGGCGAGCGGGGAATGAGCAGTTCTTC
D gene: TRBD2
clone size: few
V gene: TRBV6-2/TRBV6-3
J gene: TRBJ2-1

CDR3 protein: CSATLKGSNQPQHF
CDR3 DNA: TGCAGTGCGACCCTCAAGGGGTCCAATCAGCCCCAGCATTTT
D gene: .
clone size: .
V gene: TRBV20-1
J gene: TRBJ1-5

CDR3 protein: CASRRSGSSYEQYF
CDR3 DNA: TGTGCCAGCAGGCGTAGCGGGAGCTCCTACGAGCAGTACTTC
D gene: TRBD2
clone size: .
V gene: TRBV14
J gene: TRBJ2-7

CDR3 protein: CASRIGQGGDTQYF
CDR3 DNA: TGTGCCAGCAGGATCGGACAGGGCGGAGATACGCAGTATTTT
D gene: TRBD1
clone size: few
V gene: TRBV6-1
J gene: TRBJ2-3

CDR3 protein: CASSPQGGEFTEAFF
CDR3 DNA: TGTGCCAGCAGCCCCCAGGGAGGAGAATTCACTGAAGCTTTCTTT
D gene: .
clone size: .
V gene: TRBV7-9
J gene: TRBJ1-1

CDR3 protein: CASSFQRYGQYF
CDR3 DNA: TGTGCCAGCAGCTTCCAGCGATACGGGCAGTACTTC
D gene: .
clone size: .
V gene: TRBV13
J gene: TRBJ2-7

CDR3 protein: CASSPRLAGGRSNEQFF
CDR3 DNA: TGCGCCAGCAGCCCCCGACTAGCGGGGGGGCGGTCGAATGAGCAGTTCTTC
D gene: TRBD2
clone size: .
V gene: TRBV5-1
J gene: TRBJ2-1

CDR3 protein: CASSKGTRGYTF
CDR3 DNA: TGTGCCAGCAGCAAAGGGACGAGAGGCTACACCTTC
D gene: .
clone size: few
V gene: TRBV12-3/TRBV12-4
J gene: TRBJ1-2

CDR3 protein: CASSHRREGYEQYF
CDR3 DNA: TGTGCCAGCAGTCACAGGAGGGAGGGCTACGAGCAGTACTTC
D gene: TRBD2
clone size: .
V gene: TRBV6-5
J gene: TRBJ2-7

CDR3 protein: CASSRAIGLAGRNTDTQYF
CDR3 DNA: TGTGCCAGCAGCAGGGCCATTGGGCTAGCGGGACGGAACACAGATACGCAGTATTTT
D gene: TRBD2
clone size: .
V gene: TRBV12-3/TRBV12-4
J gene: TRBJ2-3

CDR3 protein: CASSLGGADQPQHF
CDR3 DNA: TGCGCCAGCAGCTTGGGGGGCGCCGATCAGCCCCAGCATTTT
D gene: .
clone size: many
V gene: TRBV5-1
J gene: TRBJ1-5

CDR3 protein: CASSIQGSLNQPQHF
CDR3 DNA: TGTGCCAGCAGCATACAGGGGAGCCTCAATCAGCCCCAGCATTTT
D gene: TRBD1
clone size: few
V gene: TRBV12-3/TRBV12-4
J gene: TRBJ1-5

CDR3 protein: CSVGQDNTEAFF
CDR3 DNA: TGCAGCGTTGGTCAGGATAACACTGAAGCTTTCTTT
D gene: .
clone size: few
V gene: TRBV29-1
J gene: TRBJ1-1

CDR3 protein: CASGYGSSGNTIYF
CDR3 DNA: TGTGCCAGCGGGTACGGGTCCTCTGGAAACACCATATATTTT
D gene: .
clone size: few
V gene: TRBV12-3/TRBV12-4
J gene: TRBJ1-3

CDR3 protein: CASSPHRGKAYEQYF
CDR3 DNA: TGTGCCAGCAGCCCACACAGGGGGAAAGCCTACGAGCAGTACTTC
D gene: TRBD1
clone size: .
V gene: TRBV5-5
J gene: TRBJ2-7

CDR3 protein: CAIRDRTSNYGYTF
CDR3 DNA: TGTGCCATCCGCGACAGGACATCTAACTATGGCTACACCTTC
D gene: .
clone size: .
V gene: TRBV10-3
J gene: TRBJ1-2

CDR3 protein: CASAPWDRAHYEQYF
CDR3 DNA: TGTGCCAGCGCCCCGTGGGACAGGGCCCATTACGAGCAGTACTTC
D gene: TRBD1
clone size: .
V gene: TRBV27
J gene: TRBJ2-7

CDR3 protein: CASKGAGYRTDTQYF
CDR3 DNA: TGTGCCAGTAAGGGGGCAGGATATCGCACAGATACGCAGTATTTT
D gene: TRBD1
clone size: .
V gene: TRBV19
J gene: TRBJ2-3

CDR3 protein: CASTVRGGGSYEQYF
CDR3 DNA: TGTGCCAGCACCGTCCGGGGGGGGGGTTCCTACGAGCAGTACTTC
D gene: TRBD2
clone size: few
V gene: TRBV12-3/TRBV12-4
J gene: TRBJ2-7

CDR3 protein: CASSAMGDRELSYEQYF
CDR3 DNA: TGTGCCAGCAGCGCCATGGGAGACAGGGAACTGTCCTACGAGCAGTACTTC
D gene: .
clone size: many
V gene: TRBV21-1
J gene: TRBJ2-7

CDR3 protein: CASSYSAGVTYEQYF
CDR3 DNA: TGTGCCAGCAGTTACTCGGCGGGGGTGACCTACGAGCAGTACTTC
D gene: TRBD2
clone size: few
V gene: TRBV6-5
J gene: TRBJ2-7

CDR3 protein: CASSFFAQFYEQYF
CDR3 DNA: TGTGCCAGCAGTTTCTTCGCCCAGTTCTACGAGCAGTACTTC
D gene: .
clone size: few
V gene: TRBV12-3/TRBV12-4
J gene: TRBJ2-7

CDR3 protein: CASRTLGGNEQFF
CDR3 DNA: TGTGCCAGCAGGACCCTCGGCGGCAATGAGCAGTTCTTC
D gene: .
clone size: many
V gene: TRBV2
J gene: TRBJ2-1

CDR3 protein: CASSIDAHTQYF
CDR3 DNA: TGTGCCAGCAGTATTGACGCCCATACGCAGTATTTT
D gene: .
clone size: .
V gene: TRBV7-9
J gene: TRBJ2-3

CDR3 protein: CASSPRPNSPLEQYF
CDR3 DNA: TGTGCCAGCAGCCCACGCCCCAACTCACCTCTCGAGCAGTACTTC
D gene: .
clone size: .
V gene: TRBV6-1
J gene: TRBJ2-7

CDR3 protein: CASSDRGTPGELFF
CDR3 DNA: TGTGCCAGCAGTGACCGCGGGACGCCCGGGGAGCTGTTTTTT
D gene: .
clone size: .
V gene: TRBV6-2/TRBV6-3
J gene: TRBJ2-2

CDR3 protein: CASGWRGAGELFF
CDR3 DNA: TGTGCCAGCGGTTGGAGGGGCGCCGGGGAGCTGTTTTTT
D gene: .
clone size: few
V gene: TRBV6-5
J gene: TRBJ2-2

CDR3 protein: CSARDSLGPVDPTKNIQYF
CDR3 DNA: TGCAGTGCTAGAGACTCCCTCGGACCGGTCGATCCGACCAAAAACATTCAGTACTTC
D gene: .
clone size: few
V gene: TRBV20-1
J gene: TRBJ2-4

CDR3 protein: CASRQPLGEETQYF
CDR3 DNA: TGTGCCAGCAGACAACCCCTAGGGGAGGAGACCCAGTACTTC
D gene: .
clone size: .
V gene: TRBV7-9
J gene: TRBJ2-5

CDR3 protein: CASSEVTPTNYGYTF
CDR3 DNA: TGTGCCAGCAGTGAGGTTACGCCAACTAACTATGGCTACACCTTC
D gene: .
clone size: .
V gene: TRBV2
J gene: TRBJ1-2

CDR3 protein: CASITSSGGGYTF
CDR3 DNA: TGTGCCAGCATTACCTCAAGCGGGGGCGGCTACACCTTC
D gene: .
clone size: few
V gene: TRBV12-3/TRBV12-4
J gene: TRBJ1-2

CDR3 protein: CASSPTGTSTDTQYF
CDR3 DNA: TGTGCCAGCAGCCCCACCGGGACTAGCACAGATACGCAGTATTTT
D gene: .
clone size: many
V gene: TRBV7-6
J gene: TRBJ2-3

CDR3 protein: CSADWGSLGAFF
CDR3 DNA: TGCAGCGCTGATTGGGGCTCCTTGGGAGCTTTCTTT
D gene: .
clone size: .
V gene: TRBV29-1
J gene: TRBJ1-1

CDR3 protein: CASSFVVGQSYEQYF
CDR3 DNA: TGTGCCAGCAGCTTCGTCGTAGGGCAGAGCTACGAGCAGTACTTC
D gene: .
clone size: few
V gene: TRBV7-2
J gene: TRBJ2-7

CDR3 protein: CAIRTDLAPYEQYF
CDR3 DNA: TGTGCCATCAGGACGGATTTGGCACCCTACGAGCAGTACTTC
D gene: .
clone size: few
V gene: TRBV10-3
J gene: TRBJ2-7

CDR3 protein: CASTSGTGGLYEQYF
CDR3 DNA: TGTGCCAGTACATCCGGGACAGGGGGTTTGTACGAGCAGTACTTC
D gene: TRBD1
clone size: .
V gene: TRBV19
J gene: TRBJ2-7

CDR3 protein: CASTEFSDYTF
CDR3 DNA: TGTGCCAGCACCGAATTTTCCGACTACACCTTC
D gene: .
clone size: .
V gene: TRBV7-9
J gene: TRBJ1-2

CDR3 protein: CASSFSRVTNEKLFF
CDR3 DNA: TGTGCCAGCAGCTTCTCCAGGGTTACTAATGAAAAGCTGTTTTTT
D gene: .
clone size: few
V gene: TRBV7-8
J gene: TRBJ1-4

CDR3 protein: CASSLVGRTSYEQYF
CDR3 DNA: TGTGCCAGCAGCTTAGTTGGACGGACCTCCTACGAGCAGTACTTC
D gene: .
clone size: .
V gene: TRBV7-9
J gene: TRBJ2-7